A selection of T cell receptor beta chains follows, all from one sample in a study of T-cell reconstitution after alpha-beta-depleted transplantation in children. TCRdb called the PCR reads again in MiXCR, with one record for every CDR3 protein. Of fewer than 550,000 distinct CDR3 sequences listed, around 15% are singletons. The sequences come from PBMCs, mostly from graft donor cells, collected 360 days after TCRalphabeta/CD19-depleted stem cell transplant. These receptors were taken from a boy under two years old who had a stem cell transplant for Wiskott-Aldrich syndrome, so the T cells may come from the graft donor. Each CDR3 is given with its conserved first and last residue. Fields, in order: V gene, clone size, J gene, CDR3 protein. Some rows have no size entry. The others give once, few or many, or a class for an expanded clone.

v_call: TRBV12-3/TRBV12-4
clone_size: few
j_call: TRBJ2-1
cdr3_aa: CASSHRGGPPMNEQFF

v_call: TRBV7-9
clone_size: NA
j_call: TRBJ2-7
cdr3_aa: CASSPPGLKRPSYEQYF

v_call: TRBV28
clone_size: few
j_call: TRBJ2-7
cdr3_aa: CASSLNRGKNYEQYF

v_call: TRBV4-1
clone_size: NA
j_call: TRBJ2-1
cdr3_aa: CASSQGAHYNEQFF

v_call: TRBV10-3
clone_size: NA
j_call: TRBJ2-7
cdr3_aa: CAIGGRAGAMYTYEQYF

v_call: TRBV15
clone_size: few
j_call: TRBJ2-3
cdr3_aa: CATSRLEPSTDTQYF

v_call: TRBV20-1
clone_size: few
j_call: TRBJ2-7
cdr3_aa: CSAREPGPPTYEQYF

v_call: TRBV5-1
clone_size: NA
j_call: TRBJ1-1
cdr3_aa: CASSLTADTEAFF

v_call: TRBV6-1
clone_size: NA
j_call: TRBJ2-7
cdr3_aa: CASSLWSGSYEQYF

v_call: TRBV11-2
clone_size: NA
j_call: TRBJ2-6
cdr3_aa: CASSLGEANVLTF

v_call: TRBV5-5
clone_size: few
j_call: TRBJ2-7
cdr3_aa: CASSSSTGWREQYF

v_call: TRBV5-4
clone_size: few
j_call: TRBJ2-1
cdr3_aa: CASRRQGGLRGEQFF

v_call: TRBV11-2
clone_size: few
j_call: TRBJ2-1
cdr3_aa: CASSLGGISSYNEQFF

v_call: TRBV10-1
clone_size: few
j_call: TRBJ2-1
cdr3_aa: CASSDRRGGPRNEQFF

v_call: TRBV20-1
clone_size: few
j_call: TRBJ2-3
cdr3_aa: CSARLQGKDTQYF

v_call: TRBV10-1
clone_size: few
j_call: TRBJ2-2
cdr3_aa: CASSRDPVGGELFF

v_call: TRBV20-1
clone_size: few
j_call: TRBJ1-2
cdr3_aa: CSARTGQGDGYTF

v_call: TRBV20-1
clone_size: few
j_call: TRBJ2-6
cdr3_aa: CSAREGAGANVLTF

v_call: TRBV12-3/TRBV12-4
clone_size: NA
j_call: TRBJ2-1
cdr3_aa: CASSKLAVWVYNEQFF

v_call: TRBV20-1
clone_size: few
j_call: TRBJ2-1
cdr3_aa: CSARQLAGGPWNEQFF

v_call: TRBV12-3/TRBV12-4
clone_size: few
j_call: TRBJ2-1
cdr3_aa: CASSFSGTRAAEQFF

v_call: TRBV6-2/TRBV6-3
clone_size: few
j_call: TRBJ2-7
cdr3_aa: CASSTRDTIFYEQYF

v_call: TRBV29-1
clone_size: NA
j_call: TRBJ2-7
cdr3_aa: CSVSGALNEQYF

v_call: TRBV20-1
clone_size: NA
j_call: TRBJ2-2
cdr3_aa: CSASSAARELFF

v_call: TRBV28
clone_size: few
j_call: TRBJ2-3
cdr3_aa: CASSSGTGRGFTDTQYF

v_call: TRBV5-1
clone_size: NA
j_call: TRBJ2-3
cdr3_aa: CASSLGLLQADTPYF

v_call: TRBV11-2
clone_size: NA
j_call: TRBJ2-5
cdr3_aa: CASSFGRGLETQYF

v_call: TRBV6-5
clone_size: NA
j_call: TRBJ1-4
cdr3_aa: CASSYDWPINEKLFF

v_call: TRBV29-1
clone_size: NA
j_call: TRBJ1-1
cdr3_aa: CSAGGANTEAFF

v_call: TRBV6-1
clone_size: NA
j_call: TRBJ2-2
cdr3_aa: CASSDGTLNTGELFF

v_call: TRBV29-1
clone_size: many
j_call: TRBJ2-3
cdr3_aa: CSVARGASTDTQYF

v_call: TRBV20-1
clone_size: few
j_call: TRBJ1-6
cdr3_aa: CSAHLAGQRNSPLHF

v_call: TRBV6-5
clone_size: few
j_call: TRBJ2-5
cdr3_aa: CASSYERGEETQYF

v_call: TRBV5-1
clone_size: NA
j_call: TRBJ2-5
cdr3_aa: CASSLEGSREETQYF

v_call: TRBV5-1
clone_size: many
j_call: TRBJ2-7
cdr3_aa: CASSLVGPYEQYF

v_call: TRBV18
clone_size: NA
j_call: TRBJ2-3
cdr3_aa: CASSPRTKSTDTQYF

v_call: TRBV28
clone_size: few
j_call: TRBJ2-1
cdr3_aa: CASRTLAGGYNEQFF

v_call: TRBV4-1
clone_size: once
j_call: TRBJ2-3
cdr3_aa: CASSQDKAPDTDTQYF

v_call: TRBV6-2/TRBV6-3
clone_size: NA
j_call: TRBJ2-6
cdr3_aa: CASSYKSGTGSGANVLTF

v_call: TRBV4-2
clone_size: NA
j_call: TRBJ2-1
cdr3_aa: CASSQDVAGGKNEQFF

v_call: TRBV20-1
clone_size: NA
j_call: TRBJ2-3
cdr3_aa: CSAPETSWHTDTQYF

v_call: TRBV24-1
clone_size: few
j_call: TRBJ2-7
cdr3_aa: CATSSAGTGTYEQYF

v_call: TRBV11-1
clone_size: few
j_call: TRBJ2-2
cdr3_aa: CASSPVPGLKVMTGELFF

v_call: TRBV7-2
clone_size: few
j_call: TRBJ2-1
cdr3_aa: CASSLTIRLAGGSYNEQFF

v_call: TRBV6-5
clone_size: few
j_call: TRBJ1-3
cdr3_aa: CASSYSEAGNTIYF

v_call: TRBV7-9
clone_size: many
j_call: TRBJ1-5
cdr3_aa: CASSLVVGVANQPQHF

v_call: TRBV12-3/TRBV12-4
clone_size: few
j_call: TRBJ1-1
cdr3_aa: CASSLRQGNTAEAFF

v_call: TRBV6-2/TRBV6-3
clone_size: few
j_call: TRBJ1-6
cdr3_aa: CASSPWKVQSSPLHF

v_call: TRBV2
clone_size: NA
j_call: TRBJ2-1
cdr3_aa: CASSEIARPSSYNEQFF

v_call: TRBV6-5
clone_size: many
j_call: TRBJ2-5
cdr3_aa: CASSPGLQVQETQYF

v_call: TRBV7-9
clone_size: few
j_call: TRBJ2-2
cdr3_aa: CASRRQGADTGELFF

v_call: TRBV5-1
clone_size: once
j_call: TRBJ1-2
cdr3_aa: CASSLSDRALLYGYTF

v_call: TRBV7-9
clone_size: few
j_call: TRBJ2-2
cdr3_aa: CASSLRFSGELFF

v_call: TRBV12-3/TRBV12-4
clone_size: NA
j_call: TRBJ2-3
cdr3_aa: CTCSLGMRTIPSTDTQYF

v_call: TRBV20-1
clone_size: NA
j_call: TRBJ2-7
cdr3_aa: CSALPGTYEQYF

v_call: TRBV7-9
clone_size: few
j_call: TRBJ1-1
cdr3_aa: CASSIMNTEAFF

v_call: TRBV6-5
clone_size: few
j_call: TRBJ2-1
cdr3_aa: CASSYRGWNEQFF

v_call: TRBV29-1
clone_size: many
j_call: TRBJ2-7
cdr3_aa: CSVGKGHEQYF